The clone carrying this TCR beta chain was recorded only once. The assay was immunoSEQ multiplex PCR, and TCRdb's table has in-frame clones only and misses some. Among 55,000 to 80,000 clones listed, 92% were seen once. This specimen belongs to a study of OX40 agonist ivuxolimab in advanced cancers. On the study more broadly: Enrollees could have had prior anti-PD-1, anti-PD-L1 or anti-CTLA-4 therapy, which under 50% had received.

Trimming cost V 3 bases and J 3 bases; bases outside gene matches: 8. CDR1 and CDR2 from the germline V gene are LNHDA and SQIVND (reference sequence). This CDR3 contains 16 residues. The chain carries TRBV19 and TRBJ2-3, with 8 positions matching TRBD2. Sequencing used CD4+ or CD8+ T cells sorted from blood, obtained in a trial of the OX40 agonist ivuxolimab. This receptor was identified in an adult with an advanced solid tumor such as melanoma, head and neck, liver or kidney cancer. The CDR3 DNA reads TGTGCCAGTAGTATTGGTAGCGGGATAGGAACAGATACGCAGTATTTT. This translates into CASSIGSGIGTDTQYF.